These 10 T cell receptor beta chains share one sample of origin, sequenced in a study of T cells in Graves' hyperthyroidism and ophthalmopathy. RNA transcripts provided the source from which TCR beta CDR3 regions were amplified. The TCR CDR3 first-round RT-PCR relied on the HTBI primer set. From the multiplex PCR reads, TCRdb called clonotypes with MiXCR, one entry per CDR3 protein. The sample yields some 770,000 distinct CDR3 sequences, about 16% seen once. Sequenced material: blood. These receptors all come from a man younger than 30 with Graves' hyperthyroidism.

This clonotype was seen only a few times. The rearrangement uses TRBV20-1 and TRBJ1-5; D is ambiguous. Germline CDR1 and CDR2: DFQATT and SNEGSKA (reference sequence). CDR3 length: 13 residues. V gave up 3 bases and J gave up 5 bases, with 11 bases separating them. The CDR3 reads CSARDHRDQPQHF. The CDR3 region has the DNA TGCAGTGCTAGGGATCACAGAGATCAGCCCCAGCATTTT.

In its sample, this clonotype was seen many times. The V and J genes are TRBV20-1 and TRBJ2-7; D is perhaps TRBD2 (5 bases). CDR3 length equals 13 residues. The germline V and J ends were trimmed by 5 bases and 2 bases, with 13 bases remaining between them. Germline lookup yields CDR1 DFQATT and CDR2 SNEGSKA (reference sequence). Here the CDR3 reads CSAGSGMTYEQYF. DNA for the CDR3: TGCAGTGCTGGGTCCGGGATGACCTACGAGCAGTACTTC.

V usage is TRBV2 and J usage is TRBJ1-4, with no clear D. This CDR3 region has 14 residues. Per the germline V gene, CDR1 is SNHLY and CDR2 is FYNNEI. V dropped 7 bases and J dropped 2 bases, with 11 bases sitting between them. The CDR3: CASTEDLTNEKLFF. The CDR3 DNA is TGTGCCAGCACTGAGGACTTGACTAATGAAAAACTGTTTTTT.

This clonotype occurred a few times. The J gene is TRBJ1-4, the V gene TRBV7-9, with D possibly being TRBD1 (5 bases). The CDR3 consists of 13 residues. V dropped 3 bases and J dropped 8 bases, with 10 bases sitting between them. Per the germline V gene, CDR1 is SEHNR and CDR2 is FQNEAQ (reference sequence). The CDR3 is CASSFRGQEKLFF. The CDR3 bases are TGTGCCAGCAGCTTTAGGGGTCAGGAAAAACTGTTTTTT. The full variable domain, its missing parts supplied by reference TRBV7-9 and TRBJ1-4, is DTGVSQNPRHKITKRGQNVTFRCDPISEHNRLYWYRQTLGQGPEFLTYFQNEAQLEKSRLLSDRFSAERPKGSFSTLEIQRTEQGDSAMYLCASSFRGQEKLFFGSGTQLSVL.

Ten or more counts support this clonotype. This rearrangement joins TRBV28 to TRBJ2-7; TRBD1 matches 7 bases. CDR1 is MDHEN and CDR2 is SYDVKM in the germline V gene. This CDR3 spans 13 amino acids. V lost 5 bases and J lost 3; bases outside the gene matches: 4. DNA for the CDR3: TGTGCCAGCAGTGAGACAGGGAGCTACGAGCAGTACTTC. Translated, it gives CASSETGSYEQYF. The variable domain in full, completed from reference TRBV28 and TRBJ2-7, reads DVKVTQSSRYLVKRTGEKVFLECVQDMDHENMFWYRQDPGLGLRLIYFSYDVKMKEKGDIPEGYSVSREKKERFSLILESASTNQTSMYLCASSETGSYEQYFGPGTRLTVT.

This clonotype was seen at least ten times. The chain combines TRBV12-3 or TRBV12-4 with TRBJ2-1, with 9 bases aligning to TRBD2. J lost 4 bases, V lost 7 bases, and 11 bases had no gene match. The CDR3 is made up of 16 amino acids. In nucleotides, the CDR3 is TGTGCCAGCAATTACGGCGGGAGGGCTCGATACAATGAGCAGTTCTTC. This translates into CASNYGGRARYNEQFF.

The chain links TRBV5-8 to TRBJ2-5, with 9 bases matching TRBD2. Germline-derived CDR1 and CDR2 are SGHTS and YDEGEE. The CDR3 is made up of 16 amino acids. V shed 3 bases and J 7 bases; nucleotides not matched to a gene: 13. The CDR3 DNA sequence: TGTGCCAGCAGCTCCTCTAGCGGGATGAGTTTGGGGACCCAGTACTTC. It is translated as CASSSSSGMSLGTQYF.

The chain recombines TRBV29-1 with TRBJ2-7; D assignment may be TRBD1 or TRBD2 (7 bases each). Trimming stripped 6 bases from V and 3 bases from J, with 15 bases between. The CDR3 covers 13 residues. CDR1 and CDR2 from the germline V gene are SQVTM and ANQGSEA. CDR3 in DNA: TGCAGCGTGACCAGGGGGGGATACTACGAGCAGTACTTC. This sequence encodes CSVTRGGYYEQYF.

This clonotype came up many times. The chain employs TRBV27 and TRBJ2-1; tentatively, D is TRBD1 (6 bases). The germline V gene encodes CDR1 MNHEY and CDR2 SMNVEV (reference sequence). Trimming took off 4 bases at V and 4 bases at J, with 8 bases between the two ends. This CDR3 comprises 13 residues. CDR3 DNA sequence: TGTGCCAGCAGTTACGGACAGTACAATGAGCAGTTCTTC. The encoded protein is CASSYGQYNEQFF.

This clonotype was seen repeatedly, ten times or more. CDR3 region: CSAGWGEAPGELFF. For the CDR3, the DNA is TGCAGTGCCGGCTGGGGGGAGGCTCCCGGGGAGCTGTTTTTT. This sequence joins TRBV20-1 and TRBJ2-2, with D possibly TRBD2 on 6 matching bases. V dropped 6 bases and J dropped 6 bases, with 17 bases sitting between them. The CDR3 has 14 residues. From germline, CDR1 is DFQATT and CDR2 SNEGSKA (reference sequence).